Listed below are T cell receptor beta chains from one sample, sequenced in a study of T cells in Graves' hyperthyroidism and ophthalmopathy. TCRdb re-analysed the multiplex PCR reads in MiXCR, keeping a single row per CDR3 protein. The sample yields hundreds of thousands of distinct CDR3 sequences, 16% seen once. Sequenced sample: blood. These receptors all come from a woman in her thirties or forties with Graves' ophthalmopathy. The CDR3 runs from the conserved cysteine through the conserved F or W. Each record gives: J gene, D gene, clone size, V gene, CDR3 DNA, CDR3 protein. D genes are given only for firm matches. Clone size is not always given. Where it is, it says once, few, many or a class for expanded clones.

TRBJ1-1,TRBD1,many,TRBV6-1,TGTGCCAGCAGTCGAGTACAGGGGACCGAAGCTTTCTTT,CASSRVQGTEAFF
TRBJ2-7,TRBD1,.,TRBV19,TGTGCCAATAGTCCCTGGGGACAGGGCTCCTACGAGCAGTACTTC,CANSPWGQGSYEQYF
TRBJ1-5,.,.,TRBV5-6,TGTGCCAGCAGCTTGGCGGGTCCGGCGAGCAATCAGCCCCAGCATTTT,CASSLAGPASNQPQHF
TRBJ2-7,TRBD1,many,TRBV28,TGTGCCAGCGTGACCGGGACAGGCTACGAGCAGTACTTC,CASVTGTGYEQYF
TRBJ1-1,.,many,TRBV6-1,TGTGCCTCCCACAGCCAAATGAACACTGAAGCTTTCTTT,CASHSQMNTEAFF
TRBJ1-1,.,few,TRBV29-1,TGCAGCGTCCGGGACACGGGTAGTGGAGCTTTCTTT,CSVRDTGSGAFF
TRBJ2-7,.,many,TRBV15,TGTGCCACCAGTCCCACTTCAAAGCAAAGCTACGAGCAGTACTTC,CATSPTSKQSYEQYF
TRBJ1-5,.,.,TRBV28,TGTGCCAGCAGTTTAACGATTGGGCCCCAGCATTTT,CASSLTIGPQHF
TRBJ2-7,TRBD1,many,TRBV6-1,TGTGCCAGCAAAGCCGGGACAGGGAACTACGAGCAGTACTTC,CASKAGTGNYEQYF
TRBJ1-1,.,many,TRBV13,TGTGCCAGCAGTCCCCCGGACAGCATGAACACTGAAGCTTTCTTT,CASSPPDSMNTEAFF
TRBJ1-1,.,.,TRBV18,TGTGCCAGCTCACTCCCGGGGCACGGAGCTTTCTTT,CASSLPGHGAFF
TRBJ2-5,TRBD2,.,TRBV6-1,TGTGCCAGCAGCGGACTAGCGGGACACTTTCAGTACTTC,CASSGLAGHFQYF
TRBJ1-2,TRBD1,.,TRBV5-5,TGTGCCAGCAGTTTGGATGGGGACAGGGTGCATCGAGGCTACACCTTC,CASSLDGDRVHRGYTF
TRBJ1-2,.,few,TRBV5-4,TGTGCCAGCAGCTTGGACAGGGAGGACTATGGCTACACCTTC,CASSLDREDYGYTF
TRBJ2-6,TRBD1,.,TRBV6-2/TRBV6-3,TGTGCCAGCAGTTACGGACAGGGGGCTTCTGGGGCCAACGTCCTGACTTTC,CASSYGQGASGANVLTF